These 19 T cell receptor beta chains were all obtained from the same sample, sequenced in a study of human T cells and chemical hapten exposure (dated by TCRdb to the early 2020s). Libraries were prepared through RACE. Sequenced using a NextSeq 500. Through fastp at Q25 and MiXCR, TCRdb rebuilt clones from the public reads, retaining in-frame beta chains. Rows are unified per CDR3 protein, each entry keeping the most common DNA and genes. The sample has 150,000 to 200,000 distinct CDR3 sequences on record, almost 30% of them singletons. The ten largest clones add up to less than 3.5% of the sample. The time point label on this specimen signifies: pre-sensitization, week 0. In light of the paper, this sample's treatment or condition label describes: therapeutic diphenylcyclopropenone sensitization with weekly scalp DPC. The sample in question was whole blood, obtained in connection with sensitization to the hapten diphenylcyclopropenone (DPC). The receptors originated from a woman between 25 and 40 years old with alopecia areata. Some clones in this sample may be carry-over from other donors' samples.

This clonotype was detected only a few times. The gene calls are TRBV7-2 and TRBJ1-5, with a tentative D call TRBD1 (6 bases). This CDR3 spans 15 amino acids. Trimming stripped 5 bases from V and 4 bases from J, with 15 bases between. The germline V gene encodes CDR1 SGHTA and CDR2 FQGNSA. CDR3 protein: CASSPPGGMNQPQHF. The CDR3 region has the DNA TGTGCCAGCAGCCCCCCGGGGGGCATGAATCAGCCCCAGCATTTT.

The rearrangement joins TRBV7-9 to TRBJ2-3, with D possibly being TRBD2 (6 bases). CDR3 length equals 14 residues. In germline, CDR1 is SEHNR, CDR2 FQNEAQ (reference sequence). Trimming stripped 6 bases from V and 3 bases from J, with 13 bases between. The CDR3 is CASRSAGRTDTQYF. DNA of the CDR3: TGTGCCAGCAGGAGTGCGGGGCGGACAGATACGCAGTATTTT.

This clonotype was counted only a few times. This chain links TRBV2 with TRBJ1-2, with 12 nucleotides matching TRBD1. With V trimmed by 6 bases and J by 4 bases, 9 bases remained unmatched. The germline V gene has CDR1 SNHLY and CDR2 FYNNEI. This CDR3 comprises 16 residues. The CDR3 DNA is TGTGCCAGCAGCGCAGGGACAGGGGGCCGGAGCTATGGCTACACCTTC. It codes for CASSAGTGGRSYGYTF.

The sample holds a few counts of this clonotype. One end of the junction varies from germline; a read error may be responsible. The rearrangement uses TRBV28 and TRBJ1-1; D is possibly TRBD1 (6 bases). Germline loops: CDR1 MDHEN, CDR2 SYDVKM. The CDR3 has 13 residues. The CDR3 DNA is TGCACCACCCAGGGGCGTGCAAACACTGAAGCTTTCTTT. Residues: CTTQGRANTEAFF.

The chain combines TRBV28 with TRBJ2-6, with 7 nucleotides matching TRBD1. The germline gives CDR1 MDHEN, CDR2 SYDVKM. V was clipped by 7 bases and J by 0 bases; unmatched bases: 9. The CDR3 is 17 residues long. This CDR3 is CASTLGQAHSGANVLTF. CDR3 coding DNA: TGTGCCAGCACCCTCGGACAGGCCCACTCTGGGGCCAACGTCCTGACTTTC.

This clonotype was observed once. A read error may explain this, as a much larger clone is one base away. The chain employs TRBV28 and TRBJ2-7; 9 bases are shared with TRBD2. This CDR3 region has 14 residues. Looked up from germline, CDR1 is MDHEN and CDR2 is SYDVKM. The DNA of the CDR3 is TGTGCCACTAGACCTAGCGGGGTAGGCTACGAGCAGTGCTTC. Translation: CATRPSGVGYEQCF.

As to this clonotype: One junction end disagrees with the germline gene, perhaps due to a read error. The genes are TRBV2 and TRBJ1-1, with D perhaps matching TRBD1 (6 bases). Germline V gene data show CDR1 as SNHLY and CDR2 as FYNNEI. The CDR3 length is 15 residues. The CDR3 sequence is CASITGSAMDTEAFF. The CDR3 nucleotides read TGCGCCAGCATAACAGGGTCGGCGATGGACACTGAAGCTTTCTTT.

In its sample, this clonotype was seen a few times. This chain links TRBV29-1 with TRBJ2-5, with 7 bases lining up with TRBD2. Germline CDR1 reads SQVTM; CDR2 reads ANQGSEA. V lost 6 bases, J lost 1 base, and 5 bases stayed unmatched. The CDR3 has 13 amino acids. This chain's CDR3 is CSVSGEVQETQYF. The CDR3 DNA sequence: TGCAGCGTGAGCGGGGAAGTCCAAGAGACCCAGTACTTC.

The CDR3 DNA reads TGTGCCAGCAGGGAGACAGGAACCGATACCGGCTACACCTTC. This encodes CASRETGTDTGYTF. J is TRBJ1-2 and V is TRBV6-5; tentatively, D is TRBD1 (6 bases). The CDR3 has 14 amino acids. Per germline, CDR1 MNHEY and CDR2 SVGAGI. V dropped 6 bases and J dropped 8 bases, with 19 bases sitting between them.

About this clonotype: The germline gene is not matched at one end of the junction; a read error may be the cause. The chain links TRBV28 to TRBJ2-4, with D possibly matching TRBD2 (6 bases). Germline V gives CDR1 MDHEN, CDR2 SYDVKM. This CDR3 region has 15 residues. DNA of the CDR3: TGTGTCAGCAGACAAAAGGGACTAGCCAAAAACATTCAGTACTTC. Protein: CVSRQKGLAKNIQYF. Complete variable domain (other parts from reference TRBV28 and TRBJ2-4): DVKVTQSSRYLVKRTGEKVFLECVQDMDHENMFWYRQDPGLGLRLIYFSYDVKMKEKGDIPEGYSVSREKKERFSLILESASTNQTSMYLCVSRQKGLAKNIQYFGAGTRLSVL.

This sequence joins TRBV5-6 and TRBJ1-5, with D unclear. CDR3 length equals 14 residues. Germline loops: CDR1 SGHDT, CDR2 YYEEEE. Trimming took 0 bases from V and 9 from J, leaving 13 bases between them. Here the CDR3 DNA reads TGTGCCAGCAGCTTGGAGGGCAGGCAAGGGCCCCAGCATTTT. Translating gives CASSLEGRQGPQHF.

This chain uses TRBV6-2 or TRBV6-3 with TRBJ1-6; 11 bases fit TRBD1. Per the germline V gene, CDR1 is MNHEY and CDR2 is SVGEGT. The V gene end was trimmed by 6 bases and the J gene end by 10 bases; junction bases not matched to a gene: 11. The CDR3 loop spans 16 amino acids. CDR3 protein: CASRTPGQGVTSPLHF. Written as DNA, the CDR3 is TGTGCCAGCAGAACCCCGGGACAGGGGGTCACATCACCCCTCCACTTT.

This clonotype was seen only a few times. This chain connects TRBV12-3 or TRBV12-4 to TRBJ1-6; D possibly corresponds to TRBD1 (5 bases). CDR3 length: 14 residues. Trimming left V 5 bases short and J 4 bases short, with 9 bases between. CDR3 sequence (DNA): TGTGCCAGCAGTGTAGACAGATATAATTCACCCCTCCACTTT. Protein: CASSVDRYNSPLHF.

V and J are TRBV29-1 and TRBJ2-1; 10 bases are shared with TRBD2. In germline, CDR1 is SQVTM, CDR2 ANQGSEA. This CDR3 comprises 16 residues. The V segment lost 4 bases and the J segment 0 bases; nucleotides outside the gene matches: 6. CDR3 nucleotides: TGCAGCGTTGTCCCGGGACTAGCGAGCTCCTACAATGAGCAGTTCTTC. Protein: CSVVPGLASSYNEQFF.

The chain is built from TRBV6-5 and TRBJ2-7; 12 bases are shared with TRBD2. Trimming took 0 bases from V and 1 from J; bases not matched to a gene: 7. CDR3 length equals 18 residues. Germline V gene lookup returns CDR1 MNHEY and CDR2 SVGAGI. CDR3 bases: TGTGCCAGCAGTTACTCTCTTCCCCTAGCGGGAGGGTCCTACGAGCAGTACTTC. It encodes CASSYSLPLAGGSYEQYF.

The chain carries TRBV20-1 and TRBJ2-1; D might be TRBD1 (5 bases). In germline, CDR1 is DFQATT, CDR2 SNEGSKA (reference sequence). CDR3 length equals 17 residues. The V end was cut by 1 base, the J end by 0 bases, with 16 bases between. CDR3 protein: CSARGSGLQSSYNEQFF. Here the CDR3 DNA reads TGCAGTGCTAGAGGGTCAGGGCTCCAGAGCTCCTACAATGAGCAGTTCTTC.

This clonotype was seen a few times. The chain is built from TRBV4-3 and TRBJ1-2, with D hard to call. Germline CDR1 LGHNA, CDR2 YSLEER. The ends were cut back, 0 bases at V and 2 bases at J, with 7 bases in the middle. The CDR3 spans 14 residues. CDR3 sequence reads: CASSQDRMNYGYTF. CDR3 coding DNA: TGCGCCAGCAGCCAAGATCGAATGAACTATGGCTACACCTTC.

The chain carries TRBV21-1 and TRBJ1-1; TRBD1 is the table's D call and was not checked against the DNA. TRBV21-1 is a known pseudogene. This CDR3 has 16 amino acids. The CDR3 nucleotides are TGTGCCAGCAGCAAAGACCCTGGAGGACCGAACACTGAAGCTTTCTTT. It is translated as CASSKDPGGPNTEAFF.

CDR3 sequence reads: CATSRKGGQETQYF. CDR3 nucleotide sequence: TGTGCCACCAGCAGGAAGGGGGGACAAGAGACCCAGTACTTC. The chain joins TRBV15 to TRBJ2-5; either TRBD1 or TRBD2 may fit D (6 bases each). This CDR3 spans 14 amino acids. The germline V and J ends were trimmed by 3 bases and 2 bases, with 10 bases remaining between them. From germline, CDR1 is LNHNV and CDR2 YYDKDF (reference sequence).